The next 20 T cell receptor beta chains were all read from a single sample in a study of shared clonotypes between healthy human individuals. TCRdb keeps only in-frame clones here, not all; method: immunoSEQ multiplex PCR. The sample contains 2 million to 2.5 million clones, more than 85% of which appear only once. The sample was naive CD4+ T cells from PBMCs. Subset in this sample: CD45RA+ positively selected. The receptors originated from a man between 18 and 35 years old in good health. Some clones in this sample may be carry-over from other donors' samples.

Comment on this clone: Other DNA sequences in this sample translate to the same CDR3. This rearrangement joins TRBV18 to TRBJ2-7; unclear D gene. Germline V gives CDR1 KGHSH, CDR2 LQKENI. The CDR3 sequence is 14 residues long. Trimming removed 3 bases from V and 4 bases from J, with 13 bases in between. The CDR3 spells CASSPGRRGYEQYF. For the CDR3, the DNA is TGTGCCAGCTCACCTGGACGTCGAGGATACGAGCAGTACTTC.

The CDR3 is CASSTGQNAYEQYF. CDR3 sequence (DNA): TGTGCCAGTAGTACTGGACAGAATGCCTACGAGCAGTACTTC. This chain connects TRBV19 to TRBJ2-7; D might be TRBD1 (6 bases). CDR3 length equals 14 residues. The V end was cut by 4 bases, the J end by 2 bases, with 12 bases between. Per the germline V gene, CDR1 is LNHDA and CDR2 is SQIVND (reference sequence).

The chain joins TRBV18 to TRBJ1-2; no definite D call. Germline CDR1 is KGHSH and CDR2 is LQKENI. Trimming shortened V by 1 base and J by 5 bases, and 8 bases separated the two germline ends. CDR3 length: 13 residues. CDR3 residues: CASSPQGTYGYTF. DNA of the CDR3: TGTGCCAGCTCACCACAGGGTACTTATGGCTACACCTTC.

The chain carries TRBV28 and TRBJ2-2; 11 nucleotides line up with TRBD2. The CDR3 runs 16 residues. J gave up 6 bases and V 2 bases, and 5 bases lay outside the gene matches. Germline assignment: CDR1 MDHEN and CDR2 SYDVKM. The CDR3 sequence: CASSLGGSGRAGELFF. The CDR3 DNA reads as TGTGCCAGCAGTTTAGGCGGTAGCGGGAGGGCCGGGGAGCTGTTTTTT.

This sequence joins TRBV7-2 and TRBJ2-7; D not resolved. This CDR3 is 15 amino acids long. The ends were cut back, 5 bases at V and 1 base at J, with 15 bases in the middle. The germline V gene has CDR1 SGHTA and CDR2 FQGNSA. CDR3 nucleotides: TGTGCCAGCAGCCTAGACGGTGTTCTTTCCTACGAGCAGTACTTC. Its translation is CASSLDGVLSYEQYF.

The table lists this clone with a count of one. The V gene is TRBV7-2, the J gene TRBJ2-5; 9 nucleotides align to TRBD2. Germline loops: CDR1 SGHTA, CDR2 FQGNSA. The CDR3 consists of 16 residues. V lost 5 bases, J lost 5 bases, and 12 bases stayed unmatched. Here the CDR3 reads CASSPGVAGAGETQYF. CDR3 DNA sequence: TGTGCCAGCAGCCCGGGGGTAGCGGGAGCGGGCGAGACCCAGTACTTC.

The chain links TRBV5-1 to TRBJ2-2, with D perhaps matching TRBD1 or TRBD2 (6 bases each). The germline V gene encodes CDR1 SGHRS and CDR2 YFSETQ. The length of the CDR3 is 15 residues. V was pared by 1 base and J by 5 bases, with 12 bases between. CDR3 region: CASSLPGAGTGELFF. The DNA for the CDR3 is TGCGCCAGCAGCTTGCCGGGGGCGGGGACCGGGGAGCTGTTTTTT.

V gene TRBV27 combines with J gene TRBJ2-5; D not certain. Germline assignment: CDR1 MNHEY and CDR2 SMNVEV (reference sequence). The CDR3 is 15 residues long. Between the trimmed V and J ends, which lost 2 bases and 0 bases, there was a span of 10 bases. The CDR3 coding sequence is TGTGCCAGCAGTTTAAATTGGGGATACCAAGAGACCCAGTACTTC. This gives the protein CASSLNWGYQETQYF.

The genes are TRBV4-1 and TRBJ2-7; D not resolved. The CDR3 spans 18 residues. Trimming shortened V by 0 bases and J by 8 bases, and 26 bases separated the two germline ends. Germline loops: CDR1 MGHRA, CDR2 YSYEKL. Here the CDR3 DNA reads TGCGCCAGCAGCCAAGATAAAGCAGGCATCGACCTTAGGTACAAGCAGTACTTC. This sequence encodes CASSQDKAGIDLRYKQYF.

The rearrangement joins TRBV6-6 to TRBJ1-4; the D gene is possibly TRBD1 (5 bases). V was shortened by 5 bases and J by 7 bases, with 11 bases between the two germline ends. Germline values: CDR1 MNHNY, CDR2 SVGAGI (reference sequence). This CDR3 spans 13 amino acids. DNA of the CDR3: TGTGCCAGCAGTGGGACGGACTCTGAAAAACTGTTTTTT. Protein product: CASSGTDSEKLFF.

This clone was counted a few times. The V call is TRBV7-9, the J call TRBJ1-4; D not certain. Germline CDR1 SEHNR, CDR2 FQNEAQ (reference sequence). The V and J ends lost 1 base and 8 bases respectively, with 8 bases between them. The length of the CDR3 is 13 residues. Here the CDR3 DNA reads TGTGCCAGCAGCTTAGAGTACGGCGAAAAACTGTTTTTT. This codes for CASSLEYGEKLFF.

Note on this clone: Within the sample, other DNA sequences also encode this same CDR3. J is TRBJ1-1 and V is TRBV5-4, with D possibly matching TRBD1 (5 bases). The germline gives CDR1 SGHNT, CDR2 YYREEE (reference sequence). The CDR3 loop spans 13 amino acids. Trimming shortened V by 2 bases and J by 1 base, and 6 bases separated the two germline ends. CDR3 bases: TGTGCCAGCAGCTTCGGGGGGAACACTGAAGCTTTCTTT. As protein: CASSFGGNTEAFF.

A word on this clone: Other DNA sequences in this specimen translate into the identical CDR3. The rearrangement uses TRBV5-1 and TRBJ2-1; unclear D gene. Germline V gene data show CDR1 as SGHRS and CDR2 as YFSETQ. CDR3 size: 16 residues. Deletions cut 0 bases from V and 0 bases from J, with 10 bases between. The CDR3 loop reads CASSLAGLSSYNEQFF. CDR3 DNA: TGCGCCAGCAGCTTGGCTGGCTTGAGCTCCTACAATGAGCAGTTCTTC.

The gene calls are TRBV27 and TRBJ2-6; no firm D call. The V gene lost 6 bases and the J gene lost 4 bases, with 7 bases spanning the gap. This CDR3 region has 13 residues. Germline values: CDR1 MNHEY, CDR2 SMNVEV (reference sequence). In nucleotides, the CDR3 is TGTGCCAGCAGATCCATAGGGGCCAACGTCCTGACTTTC. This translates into CASRSIGANVLTF.

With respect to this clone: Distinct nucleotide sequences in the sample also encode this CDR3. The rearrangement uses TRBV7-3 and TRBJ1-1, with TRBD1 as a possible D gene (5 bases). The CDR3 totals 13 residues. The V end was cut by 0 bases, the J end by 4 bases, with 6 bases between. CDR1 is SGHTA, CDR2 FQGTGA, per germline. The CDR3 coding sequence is TGTGCCAGCAGCTTAACAGGGGTCACTGAAGCTTTCTTT. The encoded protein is CASSLTGVTEAFF.

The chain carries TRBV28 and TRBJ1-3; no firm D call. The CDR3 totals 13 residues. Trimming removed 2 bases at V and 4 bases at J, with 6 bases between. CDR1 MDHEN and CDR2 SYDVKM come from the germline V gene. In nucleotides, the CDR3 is TGTGCCAGCAGTTTACACGGAGGAAACACCATATATTTT. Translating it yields CASSLHGGNTIYF.

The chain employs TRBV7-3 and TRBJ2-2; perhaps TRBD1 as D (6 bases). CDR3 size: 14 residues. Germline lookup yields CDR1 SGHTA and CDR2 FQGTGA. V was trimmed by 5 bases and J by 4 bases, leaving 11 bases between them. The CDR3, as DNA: TGTGCCAGCAGCGCAGGGGCCAGCACCGGGGAGCTGTTTTTT. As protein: CASSAGASTGELFF.

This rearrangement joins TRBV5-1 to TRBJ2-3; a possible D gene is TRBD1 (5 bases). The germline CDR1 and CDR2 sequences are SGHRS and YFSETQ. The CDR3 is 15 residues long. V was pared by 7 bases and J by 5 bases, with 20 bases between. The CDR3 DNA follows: TGCGCCAGCTGCAGGAGACCCACTCAGGGAGATACGCAGTATTTT. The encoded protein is CASCRRPTQGDTQYF. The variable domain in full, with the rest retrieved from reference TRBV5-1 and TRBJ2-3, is KAGVTQTPRYLIKTRGQQVTLSCSPISGHRSVSWYQQTPGQGLQFLFEYFSETQRNKGNFPGRFSGRQFSNSRSEMNVSTLELGDSALYLCASCRRPTQGDTQYFGPGTRLTVL.

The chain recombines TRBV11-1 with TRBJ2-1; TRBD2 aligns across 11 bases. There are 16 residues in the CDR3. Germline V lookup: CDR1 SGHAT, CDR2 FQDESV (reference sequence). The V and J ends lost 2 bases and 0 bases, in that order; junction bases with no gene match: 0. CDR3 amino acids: CASSLLAGGSYNEQFF. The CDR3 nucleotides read TGTGCCAGCAGCTTACTAGCGGGGGGCTCCTACAATGAGCAGTTCTTC.

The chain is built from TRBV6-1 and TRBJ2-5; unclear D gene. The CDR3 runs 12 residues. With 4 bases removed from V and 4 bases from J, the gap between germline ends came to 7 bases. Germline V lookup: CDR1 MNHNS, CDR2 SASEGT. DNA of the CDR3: TGTGCCAGCAGTGCCCTTGGAGAGACCCAGTACTTC. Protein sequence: CASSALGETQYF.